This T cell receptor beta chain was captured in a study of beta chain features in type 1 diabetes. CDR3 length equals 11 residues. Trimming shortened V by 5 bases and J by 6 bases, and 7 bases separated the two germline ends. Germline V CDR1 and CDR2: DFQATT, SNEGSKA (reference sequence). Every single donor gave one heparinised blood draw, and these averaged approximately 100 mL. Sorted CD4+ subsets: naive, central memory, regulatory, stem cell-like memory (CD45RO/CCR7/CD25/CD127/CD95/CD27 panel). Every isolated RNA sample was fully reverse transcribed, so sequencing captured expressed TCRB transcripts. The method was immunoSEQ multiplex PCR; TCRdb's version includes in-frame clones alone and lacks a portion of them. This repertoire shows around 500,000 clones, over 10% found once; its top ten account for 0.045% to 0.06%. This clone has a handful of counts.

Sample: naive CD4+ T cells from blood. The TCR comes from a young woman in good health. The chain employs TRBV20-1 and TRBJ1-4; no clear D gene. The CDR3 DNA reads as TGCAGTGCTGCCAAACATGAAAAACTGTTTTTT. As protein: CSAAKHEKLFF.